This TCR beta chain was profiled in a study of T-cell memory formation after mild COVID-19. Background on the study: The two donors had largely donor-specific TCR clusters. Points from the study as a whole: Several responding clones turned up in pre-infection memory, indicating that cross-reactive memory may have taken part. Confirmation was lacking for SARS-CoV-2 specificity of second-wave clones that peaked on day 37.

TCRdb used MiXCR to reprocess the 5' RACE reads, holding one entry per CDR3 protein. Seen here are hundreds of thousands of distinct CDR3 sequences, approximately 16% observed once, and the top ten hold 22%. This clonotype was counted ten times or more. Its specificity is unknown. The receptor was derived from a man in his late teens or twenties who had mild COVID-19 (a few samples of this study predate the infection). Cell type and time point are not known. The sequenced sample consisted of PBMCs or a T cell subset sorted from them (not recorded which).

The CDR3 loop reads CASSLVVSTGKGEQYF. Here the CDR3 DNA reads TGTGCCAGCAGCTTAGTTGTCTCGACAGGGAAGGGCGAGCAGTACTTC. This chain connects TRBV7-2 to TRBJ2-7; 7 nucleotides line up with TRBD1. CDR1 is SGHTA and CDR2 is FQGNSA in the germline V gene. J gave up 6 bases and V 1 base, and 12 bases lay outside the gene matches. The CDR3 loop spans 16 amino acids.